This TCR beta chain originates from a study of blood T cells in healthy people across ages. Comment on this clonotype: Its antigen is as yet unknown.

Germline CDR1 is MDHEN and CDR2 is SYDVKM. The CDR3 extends over 13 amino acids. Researchers isolated at least 6.5 million PBMCs per sample. Per sample, no less than 6 micrograms of total RNA were extracted. General study points: The donors' CMV status was not determined, possibly confounding changes in expanded clonotypes.

Combining a sample-barcoded 5' primer with a J-beta primer mix, a second PCR ran for roughly 7 to 12 cycles. Through a template-switch adaptor with 12 random nucleotides, each cDNA molecule received a tag. One entry per CDR3 protein, called by TCRdb with MiXCR from the 5' RACE reads. Of fewer than 2,000,000 distinct CDR3 sequences in the sample, about 35% were seen once. The sequencing sample was made of blood. This TCR derives from a woman aged 30 to 39 in good health. This chain connects TRBV28 to TRBJ2-7; D is unclear. The CDR3 sequence: CAAQPQISYEQYF. The DNA of the CDR3 is TGTGCAGCCCAACCCCAGATTTCCTACGAGCAGTACTTC. The whole variable domain, remainder taken from reference TRBV28 and TRBJ2-7, is DVKVTQSSRYLVKRTGEKVFLECVQDMDHENMFWYRQDPGLGLRLIYFSYDVKMKEKGDIPEGYSVSREKKERFSLILESASTNQTSMYLCAAQPQISYEQYFGPGTRLTVT.